This T cell receptor (beta chain) was identified in a study of cytomegalovirus exposure and HLA in healthy donors. Study-wide points: Within an earlier analysis, most TCR beta V segments proved productive either about 90% or about 30% of the time. The authors enumerated some 160 TCR beta chains as linked to cytomegalovirus.

Germline assignment: CDR1 SNHLY and CDR2 FYNNEI. The CDR3 consists of 14 residues. V was pared by 4 bases and J by 7 bases, with 14 bases between. PCR primers comprised 60 Vbeta and 13 Jbeta primers. The method was immunoSEQ multiplex PCR; TCRdb's version includes in-frame clones alone and lacks a portion of them. The sample consists of over 150,000 clones, more than 60% of them appearing once. Details on this clone: Antigen specificity is unknown.

The clonotype was recovered from an older woman in good health and CMV-seropositive. The sequenced material came from PBMCs. V gene TRBV2 combines with J gene TRBJ2-1, with D possibly being TRBD2 (6 bases). CDR3 protein: CASSGDSKGNEQFF. The CDR3 region has the DNA TGTGCCAGCAGTGGGGACTCCAAGGGGAATGAGCAGTTCTTC.